The rows below give T cell receptor beta chains drawn from one sample of a study of CD8 T cells in ankylosing spondylitis. TCRdb reprocessed the 5' RACE reads with MiXCR, giving one entry per CDR3 protein. Of 290,000 or so distinct CDR3 sequences detected, roughly 20% appear once; the ten largest clones hold roughly 3.4%. The sample consisted of blood, either unsorted or a sorted T cell fraction (not recorded which). All receptors derive from a female donor with ankylosing spondylitis or in good health (not recorded which). The CDR3 runs from the conserved cysteine through the conserved F or W. Fields, in order: J gene, V gene, D gene, clone size, CDR3 DNA, CDR3 protein. D genes are given only for firm matches. Clone sizes are given selectively: once, few, many, or a class where the clone is expanded.

TRBJ2-7 TRBV6-1 TRBD1 few TGTGCCAGCAGTGAAAATTGGGGACAGGGCACCTACGAGCAGTACTTC CASSENWGQGTYEQYF
TRBJ2-3 TRBV5-1 TRBD2 NA TGCGCCAGCAGCCCTGCTAGCGGTAGCACAGATACGCAGTATTTT CASSPASGSTDTQYF
TRBJ2-2 TRBV7-8 TRBD2 NA TGTGCCAGCAGCACTCCGGGACTAGCGTATCAGGGGGAGCTGTTTTTT CASSTPGLAYQGELFF
TRBJ1-5 TRBV30 NA NA TGTGCCTGGAGTGTATCGTCAGGGTGGCAGCCCCAGCATTTT CAWSVSSGWQPQHF
TRBJ2-2 TRBV12-3/TRBV12-4 NA few TGTGCCAGCAGTCCCTTGCCGGCCAGCCCCGGGGAGCTGTTTTTT CASSPLPASPGELFF
TRBJ1-1 TRBV5-1 NA few TGCGCCAGCAGCTTGGACGGGCAAAACACTGAAGCTTTCTTT CASSLDGQNTEAFF
TRBJ2-4 TRBV12-3/TRBV12-4 NA few TGTGCCAGCAGCCCTCCCCCGGGGCACATTCAGTACTTC CASSPPPGHIQYF
TRBJ1-1 TRBV29-1 NA once TGCAGCGTTGAAGGGGCGACTTCCTTT CSVEGATSF
TRBJ2-1 TRBV20-1 TRBD2 few TGCAGTGCTAGTACGGGGGGGGGATCGGTATACAATGAGCAGTTCTTC CSASTGGGSVYNEQFF
TRBJ2-3 TRBV10-3 TRBD1 NA TGTGCCATCAGTGAGCGGGACAGGGACACAGATACGCAGTATTTT CAISERDRDTDTQYF
TRBJ2-1 TRBV20-1 NA few TGCAGTGCTAGAGATCAGAGCGACCATGAGCAGTTCTTC CSARDQSDHEQFF
TRBJ2-3 TRBV5-4 TRBD2 few TGTGCCAGCGGCCCCGGGACTAGCGGGATCGGACGAGATACGCAGTATTTT CASGPGTSGIGRDTQYF
TRBJ2-7 TRBV6-2/TRBV6-3 NA NA TGTGCCAGCAGACCCGGTGGGGCCAGGGACGAGCAGTACTTC CASRPGGARDEQYF
TRBJ2-7 TRBV5-1 TRBD2 few TGCGCCAGCAGCTTGGTAGCTAGCGGGGGCTACGAGCAGTACTTC CASSLVASGGYEQYF
TRBJ1-1 TRBV20-1 NA NA TGCAGTGCTCCTGGGAACAGGGAAGCTTTCTTT CSAPGNREAFF
TRBJ1-1 TRBV2 NA many TGTGCCAGCAGTGGACGGGTTATGAACACTGAAGCTTTCTTT CASSGRVMNTEAFF
TRBJ2-2 TRBV5-1 NA few TGCGCCAGCAGCTCCCAGACGAACACCGGGGAGCTGTTTTTT CASSSQTNTGELFF
TRBJ2-7 TRBV20-1 NA NA TGCAGTGCTAGGGTAGACCGCCTGGTGTACTTC CSARVDRLVYF
TRBJ2-3 TRBV29-1 NA many TGCAGCGTTGACGCCCTAGACAGCACAGATACGCAGTATTTT CSVDALDSTDTQYF
TRBJ1-1 TRBV20-1 TRBD1 NA TGCAGTGCTAGAGAGCTTCAGGGGGTTGGGACTGAAGCTTTCTTT CSARELQGVGTEAFF
TRBJ2-3 TRBV7-9 NA few TGTGCCAGCACCGAGATCACAGATACGCAGTATTTT CASTEITDTQYF
TRBJ1-1 TRBV20-1 TRBD1 few TGCAGTGCCCCAATGGGACAGATGAACACTGAAGCTTTCTTT CSAPMGQMNTEAFF
TRBJ2-1 TRBV27 NA many TGTGCCAGCAGTTCCCTATGGGGCTCCTACAATGAGCAGTTCTTC CASSSLWGSYNEQFF
TRBJ2-6 TRBV15 NA few TGTGCCACCAGCAGAGTTGAGGGACACGCCCAAAGGGCCAACGTCCTGACTTTC CATSRVEGHAQRANVLTF
TRBJ1-2 TRBV4-3 TRBD1 many TGCGCCAGCAGCCAAGATCTATTAGGGACAGGCTCTGGCGGCTACACCTTC CASSQDLLGTGSGGYTF
TRBJ2-7 TRBV4-3 TRBD2 once TGCGCCAGCAGCCAGACTAGCGGGAGACACGAGCAGTACTTC CASSQTSGRHEQYF
TRBJ2-7 TRBV18 TRBD2 few TGTGCCAGCTCACCGGGACTAGCGGGAGGGCCTGGCGAGCAGTACTTC CASSPGLAGGPGEQYF
TRBJ2-7 TRBV7-2 NA NA TGTGCCAGCAGCCCTGGACTCCTGGAAGGCTACGAGCAGTACTTC CASSPGLLEGYEQYF
TRBJ1-1 TRBV11-3 NA NA TGTGCCAGCAGCGCCCGAAACACTGAAGCTTTCTTT CASSARNTEAFF
TRBJ2-2 TRBV12-3/TRBV12-4 NA NA TGTGCCAGCAGTCGCCCCTCGAACGGGGAGCTGTTTTTT CASSRPSNGELFF
TRBJ2-7 TRBV7-9 TRBD2 NA TGTGCCAGCAGCTTACGCCCTACTAGCGGGAGCTCCGAGCAGTACTTC CASSLRPTSGSSEQYF
TRBJ1-4 TRBV6-5 NA NA TGTGCCAGCAGTTACTCGACGCGGCTAGAAAAACTGTTTTTT CASSYSTRLEKLFF
TRBJ2-3 TRBV6-2/TRBV6-3 NA NA TGTGCCAGCAGTTTCGATAGCGGATACACAGATACGCAGTATTTT CASSFDSGYTDTQYF
TRBJ2-3 TRBV6-1 TRBD2 NA TGTGCCAGCTCCCCCCCGGGAGGAGTAGATACGCAGTATTTT CASSPPGGVDTQYF
TRBJ2-7 TRBV11-2 NA NA TGTGCCAGCAGCTCTGGGGGATTCTACGAGCAGTACTTC CASSSGGFYEQYF
TRBJ2-1 TRBV18 TRBD1 NA TGTGCCAGCTCACCAAGGATAGGGGGCAACAACAATGAGCAGTTCTTC CASSPRIGGNNNEQFF
TRBJ2-1 TRBV7-2 NA NA TGTGCCAGCAGCTTAGCCTTGAACCGTCAAAGCTCCTACAATGAGCAGTTCTTC CASSLALNRQSSYNEQFF
TRBJ1-1 TRBV4-1 NA NA TGCGCCAGCAGCCAACTCCAAAAGCGTATGCTCCGCTCCATACGGGACACTGAAGCTTTCTTT CASSQLQKRMLRSIRDTEAFF
TRBJ1-1 TRBV29-1 TRBD1 many TGCAGCGTTCCTGCCGGGACAGGTTTCGCTGAAGCTTTCTTT CSVPAGTGFAEAFF
TRBJ2-1 TRBV7-3 TRBD2 NA TGTGCCAGCAGCCCGACTAGCGCCCGCTCCTACAATGAGCAGTTCTTC CASSPTSARSYNEQFF
TRBJ1-1 TRBV29-1 NA NA TGCAGCGTTGAAGATCCCGGGGGGGCAGAAGCTTTCTTT CSVEDPGGAEAFF
TRBJ1-3 TRBV6-5 NA many TGTGCCAGCAGTACGGGAAACACCATATATTTT CASSTGNTIYF
TRBJ2-1 TRBV12-3/TRBV12-4 NA many TGTGCCAGCAGACAGGGCTCCTTCTACAATGAGCAGTTCTTC CASRQGSFYNEQFF
TRBJ2-7 TRBV11-2 NA few TGTGCCAGCAGCTTAGGAGGGCAGAACTACGAGCAGTACTTC CASSLGGQNYEQYF
TRBJ2-7 TRBV20-1 TRBD1 many TGCAGTGCTAGAGATCGGGACAGGGTTTCTGGCGAGCAGTACTTC CSARDRDRVSGEQYF
TRBJ2-7 TRBV29-1 NA many TGCAGCGTTGAGGGCCGGGCCAACTACGAGCAGTACTTC CSVEGRANYEQYF